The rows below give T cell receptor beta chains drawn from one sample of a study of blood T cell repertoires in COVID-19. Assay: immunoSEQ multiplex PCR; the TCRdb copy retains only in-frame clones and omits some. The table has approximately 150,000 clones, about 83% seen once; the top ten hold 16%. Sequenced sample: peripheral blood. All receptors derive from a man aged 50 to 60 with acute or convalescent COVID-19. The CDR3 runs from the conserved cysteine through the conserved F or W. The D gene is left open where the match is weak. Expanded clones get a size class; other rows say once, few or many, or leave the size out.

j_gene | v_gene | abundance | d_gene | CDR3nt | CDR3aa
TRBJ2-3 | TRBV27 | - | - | TGTGCCAGCAGTTTGCAGATCACAGATACGCAGTATTTT | CASSLQITDTQYF
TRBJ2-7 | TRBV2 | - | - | TGTGCCAGCAGTGACAGGGATCGGTCATCCTACGAGCAGTACTTC | CASSDRDRSSYEQYF
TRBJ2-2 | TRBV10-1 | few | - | TGCGCCAGCAGTGAGTGGCCGGGGTTGTCTTCGACGAACACCGGGGAGCTGTTTTTT | CASSEWPGLSSTNTGELFF
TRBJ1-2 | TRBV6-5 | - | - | TGTGCCAGCAGTTTCGACATCCTTTATGGCTACACCTTC | CASSFDILYGYTF
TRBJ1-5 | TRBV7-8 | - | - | TGTGCCAGCAGAAACTTGGGCAATCAGCCCCAGCATTTT | CASRNLGNQPQHF
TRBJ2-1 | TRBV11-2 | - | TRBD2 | TGTGCCAGCAGCTTAGTCCCAGCGGGGGGGAATGAGCAGTTCTTC | CASSLVPAGGNEQFF
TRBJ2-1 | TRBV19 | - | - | TGTGCCAGTAGTATATCAAGGGGTTTCCCCTACAATGAGCAGTTCTTC | CASSISRGFPYNEQFF
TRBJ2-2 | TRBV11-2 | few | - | TGTGCCAGCAGATATAGCTGGGGGCGCACCGGGGAGCTGTTTTTT | CASRYSWGRTGELFF
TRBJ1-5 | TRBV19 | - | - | TGTGCCAGCCACTGGGGGGAGGGGGGCAGTCGAAATCAGCCCCAGCATTTT | CASHWGEGGSRNQPQHF
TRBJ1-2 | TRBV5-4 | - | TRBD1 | TGTGCCAGCAGCCGACCAGGGGGCAGCTATGGCTACACCTTC | CASSRPGGSYGYTF
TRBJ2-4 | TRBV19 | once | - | TGTGCCAGTAGCCCGCCGGCAGGGGCGGTCAAAAACATTCAGTACTTC | CASSPPAGAVKNIQYF
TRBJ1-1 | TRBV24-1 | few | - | TGTGCCACCAGTGCCGCCGACACGATGAACACTGAAGCTTTCTTT | CATSAADTMNTEAFF
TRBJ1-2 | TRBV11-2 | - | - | TGCGCCAGCAGCTTAGTGAAGCGGGCGGAAGCTAACTATGGCTACACCTTC | CASSLVKRAEANYGYTF
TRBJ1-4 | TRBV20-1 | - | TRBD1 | TGCAGTGCTAGTCCCGGGACAGGGGTATGGGGGGAAAAACTGTTTTTT | CSASPGTGVWGEKLFF
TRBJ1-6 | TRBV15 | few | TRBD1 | TGTGCCACCAGCAGACTGACAGGGCTACGCTCACCCCTCCACTTT | CATSRLTGLRSPLHF
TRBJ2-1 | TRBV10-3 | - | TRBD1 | TGTGCCATCAGTGCGAGACAGGGGGCCCAGTTCAATGAGCAGTTCTTC | CAISARQGAQFNEQFF
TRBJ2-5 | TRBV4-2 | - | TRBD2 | TGTGCCAGCAGCCAGGGGACCTATAGCGGGGGGGAAGAGACCCAGTACTTC | CASSQGTYSGGEETQYF
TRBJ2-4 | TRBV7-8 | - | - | TGTGCCAGCAGTCCCCACCAGGAGGACATTCAGTACTTC | CASSPHQEDIQYF
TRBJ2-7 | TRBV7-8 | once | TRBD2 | TGTGCCAGCAGCCCCTCGACTAGCGGTTCCTACGAGCAGTACTTC | CASSPSTSGSYEQYF
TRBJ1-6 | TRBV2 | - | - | TGTGCCAGCAGGAACTGGAATTCACCCCTCCACTTT | CASRNWNSPLHF
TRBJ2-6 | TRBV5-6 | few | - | TGTGCCAGCAGCTTGGAACACCTCTCTGGGGCCAACGTCCTGACTTTC | CASSLEHLSGANVLTF
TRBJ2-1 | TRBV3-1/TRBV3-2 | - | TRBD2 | TGTGCCAGCAGCCTCGGACTAGCGGGGGGGCAGGGTGAGCAGTTCTTC | CASSLGLAGGQGEQFF
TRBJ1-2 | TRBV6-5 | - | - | TGTGCCAGCATACCAGGTCGAGACTATGGCTACACCTTC | CASIPGRDYGYTF
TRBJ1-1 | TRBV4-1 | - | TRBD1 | TGCGCCAGCAGCCAGGGACAGGGTTGGACTGAAGCTTTCTTT | CASSQGQGWTEAFF
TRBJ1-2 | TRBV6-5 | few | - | TGTGCCATCGACAGGAATGGTGGCTACACCTTC | CAIDRNGGYTF
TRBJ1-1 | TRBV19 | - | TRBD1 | TGTGCCAGTAGACGTAGCCAGGGGGTTGTCACTGAAGCTTTCTTT | CASRRSQGVVTEAFF
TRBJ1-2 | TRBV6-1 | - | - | TGTGCCAGCAGTGAAGAACCCAGCTATGGCTACACCTTC | CASSEEPSYGYTF
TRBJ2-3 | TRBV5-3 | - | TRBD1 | TGTGCCAGAAGCTTGAGGATCGACAGGGGGTCGCGGGCGGACACAGATACGCAGTATTTT | CARSLRIDRGSRADTDTQYF
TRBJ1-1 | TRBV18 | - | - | TGTGCCAGCTCGGGAGGACAGAACACTGAAGCTTTCTTT | CASSGGQNTEAFF
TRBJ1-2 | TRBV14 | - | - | TGTGCCAGCAGCCAAGCCGTTAACTATGGCTACACCTTC | CASSQAVNYGYTF
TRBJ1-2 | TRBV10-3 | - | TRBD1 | TGTGCCATCAGTGAATCAGGGGGGTATGGCTACACCTTC | CAISESGGYGYTF
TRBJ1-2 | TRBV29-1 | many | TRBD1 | TGCAGCGCTGGGACAGGGATTAACTATGGCTACACCTTC | CSAGTGINYGYTF
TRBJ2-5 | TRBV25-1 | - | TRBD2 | TGTGCCAGCAGTGATCCCAGCGGGGAAGAGACCCAGTACTTC | CASSDPSGEETQYF
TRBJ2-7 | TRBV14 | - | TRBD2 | TGTGCCAGCAGCCAGTATCGGGGGGGCGAGCAGTACTTC | CASSQYRGGEQYF
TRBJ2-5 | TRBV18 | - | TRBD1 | TGTGCCAGCTCACCAAAGACAGGGAAAGAGACCCAGTACTTC | CASSPKTGKETQYF
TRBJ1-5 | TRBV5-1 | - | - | TGCGCCAGCAGCGCCTATCCGGCAGGACTCAGCAATCAGCCCCAGCATTTT | CASSAYPAGLSNQPQHF
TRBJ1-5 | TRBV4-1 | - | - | TGCGCCAGCAGCCAATTCGGACTTACCGACGGAGACACTGATAGCAATCAGCCCCAGCATTTT | CASSQFGLTDGDTDSNQPQHF
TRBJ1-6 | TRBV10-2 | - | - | TGCGCCAGCAGGGGAGGGCCGGATTCACCCCTCCACTTT | CASRGGPDSPLHF
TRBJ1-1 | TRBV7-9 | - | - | TGTGCCAGCAGCTTAGGATCGGCGGGGACGAACACTGAAGCTTTCTTT | CASSLGSAGTNTEAFF
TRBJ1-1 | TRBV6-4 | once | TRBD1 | TGTGCCAGCAGTTGGACAGGGGGCACTGAAGCTTTCTTT | CASSWTGGTEAFF
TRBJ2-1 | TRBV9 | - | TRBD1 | TGTGCCAGCAGCTCGAGGACAGGGATGAATGAGCAGTTCTTC | CASSSRTGMNEQFF
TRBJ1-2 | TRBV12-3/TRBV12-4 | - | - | TGTGCCAGCAGTTTAGTTGACACCTATGGCTACACCTTC | CASSLVDTYGYTF
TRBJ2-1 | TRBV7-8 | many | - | TGTGCCAGCAGCACCGACAGAGGCCCCTACAATGAGCAGTTCTTC | CASSTDRGPYNEQFF
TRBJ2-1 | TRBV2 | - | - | TGTGCCAGCAGTGTGGACGGGAACAATGAGCAGTTCTTC | CASSVDGNNEQFF
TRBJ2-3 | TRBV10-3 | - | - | TGTGCCATCGTTGGGAGCGCTAGCACAGATACGCAGTATTTT | CAIVGSASTDTQYF
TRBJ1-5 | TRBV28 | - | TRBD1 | TGTGCCAGACTACGACAGGGGAAGAAGCTAGTTAGCAATCAGCCCCAGCATTTT | CARLRQGKKLVSNQPQHF
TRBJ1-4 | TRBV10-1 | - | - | TGCGCCAGCAGCCCAAGCAGGGCTAATGAAAAACTGTTTTTT | CASSPSRANEKLFF
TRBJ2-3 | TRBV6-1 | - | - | TGTGCCAGCAGTGAGAATAGCGGAGCAGATACGCAGTATTTT | CASSENSGADTQYF
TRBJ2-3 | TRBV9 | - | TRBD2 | TGTGCCAGCAGCGTAGCGGGGGGGACCACAGATACGCAGTATTTT | CASSVAGGTTDTQYF
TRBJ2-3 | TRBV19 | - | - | TGTGCCAGTAGTATACAGGGCGGGGGCCTTAAAAGAGGTACGCAGTATTTT | CASSIQGGGLKRGTQYF
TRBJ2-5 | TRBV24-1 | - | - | TGTGCCACCAGTGAAAGGGGGAAGGAGACCCAGTACTTC | CATSERGKETQYF
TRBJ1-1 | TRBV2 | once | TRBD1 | TGTGCCAGCCTACAGGGGCCGAACACTGAAGCTTTCTTT | CASLQGPNTEAFF
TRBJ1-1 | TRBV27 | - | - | TGTGCCAGCAGCTCTTTTAAGGGCTTGGCTATCCAGGGGAACACTGAAGCTTTCTTT | CASSSFKGLAIQGNTEAFF
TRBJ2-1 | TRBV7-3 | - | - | TGTGCCAGCGGCATATCCGGGACAAACAATGAGCAGTTCTTC | CASGISGTNNEQFF
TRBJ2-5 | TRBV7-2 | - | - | TGTGCCAGCAGCTTAGGGGGAGCGATACAAGAGACCCAGTACTTC | CASSLGGAIQETQYF
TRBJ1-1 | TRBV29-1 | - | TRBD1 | TGCAGCGTTACAGTGGCAGGGGGAAGAAGAACTTTCTTT | CSVTVAGGRRTFF
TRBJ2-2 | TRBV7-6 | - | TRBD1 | TGTGCCAGCAGCCGGGGACAGGGAATCTCCGGGGAGCTGTTTTTT | CASSRGQGISGELFF
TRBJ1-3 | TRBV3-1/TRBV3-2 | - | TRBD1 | TGTGCCAGCAGCCCCCGGACAGGGGAAGCCGGAAACACCATATATTTT | CASSPRTGEAGNTIYF
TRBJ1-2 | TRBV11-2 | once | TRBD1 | TGTGCCAGCAGCTTAATGACAGGGAGTTACACCTTC | CASSLMTGSYTF